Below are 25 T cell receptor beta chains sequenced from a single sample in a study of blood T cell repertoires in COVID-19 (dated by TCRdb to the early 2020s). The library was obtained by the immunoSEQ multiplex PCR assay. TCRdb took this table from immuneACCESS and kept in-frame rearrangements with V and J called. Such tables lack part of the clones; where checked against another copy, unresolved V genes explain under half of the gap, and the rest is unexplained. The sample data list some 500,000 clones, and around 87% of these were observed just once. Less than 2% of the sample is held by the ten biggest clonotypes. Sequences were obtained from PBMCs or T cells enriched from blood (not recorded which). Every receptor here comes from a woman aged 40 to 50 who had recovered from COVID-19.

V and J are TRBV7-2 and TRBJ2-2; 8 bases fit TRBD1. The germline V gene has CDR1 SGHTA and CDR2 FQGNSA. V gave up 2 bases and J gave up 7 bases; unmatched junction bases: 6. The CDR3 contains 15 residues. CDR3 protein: CASSLLTGVIGELFF. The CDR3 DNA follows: TGTGCCAGCAGCTTATTGACAGGGGTGATCGGGGAGCTGTTTTTT.

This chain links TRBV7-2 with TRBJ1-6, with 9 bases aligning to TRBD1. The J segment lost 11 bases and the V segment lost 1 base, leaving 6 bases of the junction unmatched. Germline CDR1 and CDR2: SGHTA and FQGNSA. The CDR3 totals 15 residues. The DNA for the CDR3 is TGTGCCAGCAGCTTAGAGGGACAGGGTTCGGCACCCCTCCACTTT. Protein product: CASSLEGQGSAPLHF.

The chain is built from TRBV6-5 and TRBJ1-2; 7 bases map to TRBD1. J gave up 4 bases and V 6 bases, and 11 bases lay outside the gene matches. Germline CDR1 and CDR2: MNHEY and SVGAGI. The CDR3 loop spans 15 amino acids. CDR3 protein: CASRPGGGGSYGYTF. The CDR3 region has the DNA TGTGCCAGCAGGCCCGGTGGAGGGGGCAGCTATGGCTACACCTTC.

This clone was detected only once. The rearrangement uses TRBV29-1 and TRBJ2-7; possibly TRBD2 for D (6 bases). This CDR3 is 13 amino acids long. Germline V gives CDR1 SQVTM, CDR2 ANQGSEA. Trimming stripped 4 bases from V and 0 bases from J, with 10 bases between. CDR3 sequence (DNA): TGCAGCGTTGCCCCTAGCGACTCCTACGAGCAGTACTTC. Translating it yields CSVAPSDSYEQYF.

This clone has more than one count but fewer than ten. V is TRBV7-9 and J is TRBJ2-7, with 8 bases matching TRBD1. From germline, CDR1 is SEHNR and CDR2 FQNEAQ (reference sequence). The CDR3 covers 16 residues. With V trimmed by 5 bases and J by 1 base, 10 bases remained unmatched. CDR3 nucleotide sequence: TGTGCCAGCAGCCATGACAGGGGAAGGAGGTCCTACGAGCAGTACTTC. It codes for CASSHDRGRRSYEQYF.

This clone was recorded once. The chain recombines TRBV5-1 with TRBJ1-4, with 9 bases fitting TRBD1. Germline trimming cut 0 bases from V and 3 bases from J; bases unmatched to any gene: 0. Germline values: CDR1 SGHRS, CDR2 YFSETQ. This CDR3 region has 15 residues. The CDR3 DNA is TGCGCCAGCAGCTTGGGGGACAGGGCTAATGAAAAACTGTTTTTT. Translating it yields CASSLGDRANEKLFF.

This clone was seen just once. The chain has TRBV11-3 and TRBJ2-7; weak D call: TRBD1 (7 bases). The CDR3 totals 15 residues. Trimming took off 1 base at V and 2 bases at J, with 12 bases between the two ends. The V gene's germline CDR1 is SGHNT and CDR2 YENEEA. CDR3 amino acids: CASSLGTGGTYEQYF. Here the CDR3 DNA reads TGTGCCAGCAGCTTAGGGACAGGCGGGACCTACGAGCAGTACTTC.

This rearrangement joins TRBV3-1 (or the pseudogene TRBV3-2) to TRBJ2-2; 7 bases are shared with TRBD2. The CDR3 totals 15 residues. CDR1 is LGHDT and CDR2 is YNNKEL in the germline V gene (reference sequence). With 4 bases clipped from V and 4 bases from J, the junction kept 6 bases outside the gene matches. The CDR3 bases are TGTGCCAGCAGCCGGGAGGGCCGTATCACCGGGGAGCTGTTTTTT. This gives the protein CASSREGRITGELFF.

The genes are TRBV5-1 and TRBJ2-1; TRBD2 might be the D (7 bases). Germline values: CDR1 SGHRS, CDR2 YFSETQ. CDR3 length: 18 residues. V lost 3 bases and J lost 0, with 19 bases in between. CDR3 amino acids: CASSYRGAGRSSYNEQFF. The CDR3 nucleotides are TGCGCCAGCAGCTACCGGGGGGCGGGACGGAGCTCCTACAATGAGCAGTTCTTC.

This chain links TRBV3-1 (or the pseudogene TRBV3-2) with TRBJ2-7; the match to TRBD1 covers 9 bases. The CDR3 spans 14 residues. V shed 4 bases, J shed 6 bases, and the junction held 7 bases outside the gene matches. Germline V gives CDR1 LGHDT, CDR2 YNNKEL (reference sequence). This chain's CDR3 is CASSPRTGVGEQYF. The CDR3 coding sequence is TGTGCCAGCAGCCCAAGGACAGGGGTGGGCGAGCAGTACTTC.

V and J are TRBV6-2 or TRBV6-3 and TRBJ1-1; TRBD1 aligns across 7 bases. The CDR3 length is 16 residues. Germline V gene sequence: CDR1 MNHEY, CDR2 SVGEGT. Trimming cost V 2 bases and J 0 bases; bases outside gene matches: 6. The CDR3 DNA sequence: TGTGCCAGCAGTTACCGGCCCGGACAGGTGAACACTGAAGCTTTCTTT. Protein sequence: CASSYRPGQVNTEAFF.

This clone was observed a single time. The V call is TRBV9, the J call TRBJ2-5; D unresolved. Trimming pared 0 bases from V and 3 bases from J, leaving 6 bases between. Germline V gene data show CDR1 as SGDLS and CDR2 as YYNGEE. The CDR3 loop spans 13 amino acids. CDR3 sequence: CASSVAVEETQYF. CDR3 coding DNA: TGTGCCAGCAGCGTAGCAGTGGAAGAGACCCAGTACTTC.

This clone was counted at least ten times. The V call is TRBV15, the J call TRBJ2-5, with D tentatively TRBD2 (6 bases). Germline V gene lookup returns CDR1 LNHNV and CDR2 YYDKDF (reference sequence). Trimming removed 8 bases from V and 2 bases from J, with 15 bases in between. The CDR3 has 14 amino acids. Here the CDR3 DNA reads TGTGCCACCGCGTCCTGGAGGGAACAAGAGACCCAGTACTTC. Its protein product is CATASWREQETQYF.

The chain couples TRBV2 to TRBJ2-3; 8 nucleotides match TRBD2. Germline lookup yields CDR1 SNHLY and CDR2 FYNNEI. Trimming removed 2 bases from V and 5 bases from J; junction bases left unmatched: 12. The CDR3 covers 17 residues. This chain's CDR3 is CASSERGIAGWGDTQYF. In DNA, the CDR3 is TGTGCCAGCAGTGAAAGGGGGATAGCGGGATGGGGAGATACGCAGTATTTT.

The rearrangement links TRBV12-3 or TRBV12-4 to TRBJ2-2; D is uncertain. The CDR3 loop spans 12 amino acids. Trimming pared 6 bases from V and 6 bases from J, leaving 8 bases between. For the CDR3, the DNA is TGTGCCAGCAGGGAACTACCCGGGGAGCTGTTTTTT. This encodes CASRELPGELFF.

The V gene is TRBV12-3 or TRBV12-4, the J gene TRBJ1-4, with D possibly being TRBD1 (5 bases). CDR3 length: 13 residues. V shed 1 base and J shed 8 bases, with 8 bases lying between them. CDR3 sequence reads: CASSLEDTEKLFF. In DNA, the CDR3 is TGTGCCAGCAGTTTAGAGGACACCGAAAAACTGTTTTTT.

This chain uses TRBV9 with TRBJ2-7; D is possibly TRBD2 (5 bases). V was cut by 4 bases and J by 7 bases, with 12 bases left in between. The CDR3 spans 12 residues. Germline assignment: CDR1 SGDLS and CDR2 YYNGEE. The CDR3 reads CASSLNSGEQYF. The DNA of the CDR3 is TGTGCCAGCAGCCTAAATTCGGGGGAGCAGTACTTC.

The CDR3 protein is CASSPSGSAGANVLTF. The CDR3 DNA is TGCGCCAGCAGTCCCTCGGGTTCTGCTGGGGCCAACGTCCTGACTTTC. The rearrangement joins TRBV10-1 to TRBJ2-6; D uncertain. The CDR3 covers 16 residues. Trimming shortened V by 5 bases and J by 2 bases, and 13 bases separated the two germline ends. The germline gives CDR1 WNHNN, CDR2 SYGVQD (reference sequence).

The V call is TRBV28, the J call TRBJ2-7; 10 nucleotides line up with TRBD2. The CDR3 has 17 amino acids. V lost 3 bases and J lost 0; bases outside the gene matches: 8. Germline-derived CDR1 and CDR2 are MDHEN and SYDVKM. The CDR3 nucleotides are TGTGCCAGCAGTTTTACCCCTAGCGGGAGTCCCTCCTACGAGCAGTACTTC. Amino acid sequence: CASSFTPSGSPSYEQYF. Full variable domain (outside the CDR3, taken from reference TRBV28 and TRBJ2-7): DVKVTQSSRYLVKRTGEKVFLECVQDMDHENMFWYRQDPGLGLRLIYFSYDVKMKEKGDIPEGYSVSREKKERFSLILESASTNQTSMYLCASSFTPSGSPSYEQYFGPGTRLTVT.

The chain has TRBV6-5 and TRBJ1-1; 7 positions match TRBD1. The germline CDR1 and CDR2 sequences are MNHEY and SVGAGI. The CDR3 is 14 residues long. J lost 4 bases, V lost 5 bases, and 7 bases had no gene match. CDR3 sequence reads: CASSPLTGSTEAFF. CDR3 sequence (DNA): TGTGCCAGCAGTCCCCTGACAGGGAGCACTGAAGCTTTCTTT.

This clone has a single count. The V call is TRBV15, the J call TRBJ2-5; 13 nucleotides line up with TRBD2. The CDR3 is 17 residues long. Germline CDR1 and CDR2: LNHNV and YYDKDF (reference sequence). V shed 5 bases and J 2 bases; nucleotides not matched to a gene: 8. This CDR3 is CATSGGLAGRGQETQYF. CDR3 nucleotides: TGTGCCACCAGCGGGGGACTAGCGGGACGGGGACAAGAGACCCAGTACTTC.

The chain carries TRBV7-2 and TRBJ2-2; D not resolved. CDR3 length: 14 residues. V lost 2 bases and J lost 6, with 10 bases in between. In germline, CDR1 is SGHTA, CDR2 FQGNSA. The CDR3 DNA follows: TGTGCCAGCAGCTTAAATATGGCTCCCGGGGAGCTGTTTTTT. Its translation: CASSLNMAPGELFF.

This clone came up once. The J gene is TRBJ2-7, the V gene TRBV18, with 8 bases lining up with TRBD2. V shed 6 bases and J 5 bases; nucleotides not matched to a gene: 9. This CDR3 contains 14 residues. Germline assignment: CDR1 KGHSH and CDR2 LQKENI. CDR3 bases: TGTGCCAGCTCCAGCTCCGGGACTAGACACGAGCAGTACTTC. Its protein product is CASSSSGTRHEQYF.

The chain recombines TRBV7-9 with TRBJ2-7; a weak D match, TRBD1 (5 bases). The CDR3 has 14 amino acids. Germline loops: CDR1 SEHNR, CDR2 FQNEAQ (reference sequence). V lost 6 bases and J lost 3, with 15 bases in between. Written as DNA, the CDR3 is TGTGCCAGCAGTCTCAACCAGGGAAGCTACGAGCAGTACTTC. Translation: CASSLNQGSYEQYF.

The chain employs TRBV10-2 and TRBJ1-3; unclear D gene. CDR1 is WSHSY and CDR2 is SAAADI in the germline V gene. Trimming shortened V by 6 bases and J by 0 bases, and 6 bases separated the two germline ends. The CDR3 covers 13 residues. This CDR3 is CASSADSGNTIYF. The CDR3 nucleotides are TGCGCCAGCAGCGCAGACTCTGGAAACACCATATATTTT.